The rows below give T cell receptor beta chains drawn from one sample of a study of cytomegalovirus exposure and HLA in healthy donors. Assay used: immunoSEQ multiplex PCR; TCRdb lists only in-frame clones, some missing. Here the sample spans roughly 110,000 clones, about three quarters being singletons. Source material: PBMCs. The receptors stem from a boy aged 5 to 17 in good health and CMV-seronegative. Both conserved end residues are part of each CDR3. A D gene is named only where the DNA matches it firmly. Clone size, where shown, is once, few, many, or a class for clones that have expanded.

J: TRBJ2-7
size: -
V: TRBV10-1
D: TRBD2
CDR3: CAMGLAGGRDSYEQYF
DNA: TGCGCCATGGGACTAGCGGGAGGACGAGACTCCTACGAGCAGTACTTC

J: TRBJ2-5
size: -
V: TRBV14
D: -
CDR3: CASIQDSDQETQYF
DNA: TGTGCCAGCATCCAGGACAGCGACCAAGAGACCCAGTACTTC

J: TRBJ1-5
size: -
V: TRBV7-9
D: TRBD1
CDR3: CASSPQGARQPQHF
DNA: TGTGCCAGCAGCCCTCAGGGGGCGAGGCAGCCCCAGCATTTT

J: TRBJ2-3
size: once
V: TRBV7-9
D: -
CDR3: CASSPSEATDTQYF
DNA: TGTGCCAGCAGCCCAAGCGAGGCCACAGATACGCAGTATTTT

J: TRBJ2-7
size: -
V: TRBV5-1
D: TRBD2
CDR3: CASSLAGAGGAGQYF
DNA: TGCGCCAGCAGCTTGGCCGGGGCGGGAGGGGCCGGGCAGTACTTC

J: TRBJ2-3
size: -
V: TRBV5-1
D: -
CDR3: CASSLGAPTDTQYF
DNA: TGCGCCAGCAGCTTAGGAGCCCCCACAGATACGCAGTATTTT

J: TRBJ1-2
size: -
V: TRBV6-6
D: -
CDR3: CASSYGGNYGYTF
DNA: TGTGCCAGCAGTTACGGGGGGAACTATGGCTACACCTTC

J: TRBJ2-7
size: once
V: TRBV6-1
D: -
CDR3: CASSERQNSYEQYF
DNA: TGTGCCAGCAGTGAAAGACAGAATTCCTACGAGCAGTACTTC

J: TRBJ1-1
size: -
V: TRBV19
D: -
CDR3: CASSIGSGGTEAFF
DNA: TGTGCCAGTAGTATAGGGTCCGGGGGCACTGAAGCTTTCTTT

J: TRBJ1-1
size: -
V: TRBV12-5
D: -
CDR3: CASGLKRVVNTEAFF
DNA: TGTGCTAGTGGTTTGAAGAGGGTGGTGAACACTGAAGCTTTCTTT

J: TRBJ1-1
size: -
V: TRBV7-8
D: -
CDR3: CASSLVRGGDTEAFF
DNA: TGTGCCAGCAGCTTAGTTCGAGGGGGGGACACTGAAGCTTTCTTT

J: TRBJ2-5
size: once
V: TRBV7-8
D: -
CDR3: CASSLPPQGREETQYF
DNA: TGTGCCAGCAGCTTACCCCCACAGGGTAGGGAAGAGACCCAGTACTTC

J: TRBJ1-4
size: -
V: TRBV5-1
D: TRBD1
CDR3: CASSLRGQVKLFF
DNA: TGCGCCAGCAGCTTGAGGGGGCAAGTAAAACTGTTTTTT

J: TRBJ1-2
size: -
V: TRBV7-9
D: -
CDR3: CASSLGRAYGYTF
DNA: TGTGCCAGCAGCTTGGGCAGGGCCTATGGCTACACCTTC

J: TRBJ2-7
size: -
V: TRBV5-4
D: TRBD1
CDR3: CASRQGQGANEQYF
DNA: TGTGCCAGCAGGCAGGGACAGGGGGCGAATGAGCAGTACTTC

J: TRBJ1-1
size: -
V: TRBV28
D: -
CDR3: CASSTRDNTEAFF
DNA: TGTGCCAGCAGTACCCGGGATAACACTGAAGCTTTCTTT

J: TRBJ1-4
size: many
V: TRBV19
D: -
CDR3: CASSLLSGEKLFF
DNA: TGTGCCAGTAGTTTGCTATCGGGGGAAAAACTGTTTTTT

J: TRBJ1-5
size: -
V: TRBV10-2
D: TRBD1
CDR3: CASSESSPGTGTNQPQHF
DNA: TGCGCCAGCAGTGAGTCGTCCCCCGGGACAGGGACGAATCAGCCCCAGCATTTT

J: TRBJ1-3
size: -
V: TRBV14
D: -
CDR3: CASSQEHSLSISGNTIYF
DNA: TGTGCCAGCAGCCAAGAACATTCGTTAAGTATCTCTGGAAACACCATATATTTT

J: TRBJ2-5
size: -
V: TRBV7-9
D: -
CDR3: CASSLQETQYF
DNA: TGTGCCAGCAGCCTCCAAGAGACCCAGTACTTC

J: TRBJ1-5
size: few
V: TRBV6-5
D: TRBD1
CDR3: CASSPGGLGNQPQHF
DNA: TGTGCCAGCAGCCCAGGGGGCCTTGGCAATCAGCCCCAGCATTTT

J: TRBJ1-1
size: few
V: TRBV11-3
D: -
CDR3: CASSRIEGRWTNTEAFF
DNA: TGTGCCAGCAGCCGAATAGAGGGCAGGTGGACGAACACTGAAGCTTTCTTT

J: TRBJ2-5
size: -
V: TRBV11-2
D: -
CDR3: CASSGSGETQYF
DNA: TGTGCCAGCAGCGGAAGCGGGGAGACCCAGTACTTC

J: TRBJ2-3
size: -
V: TRBV6-1
D: TRBD2
CDR3: CASTGLAGGPDTQYF
DNA: TGTGCCAGCACCGGACTAGCGGGAGGGCCAGATACGCAGTATTTT

J: TRBJ1-4
size: -
V: TRBV5-4
D: TRBD1
CDR3: CASSGETGGGKEKLFF
DNA: TGTGCCAGCAGCGGAGAGACAGGGGGCGGTAAAGAAAAACTGTTTTTT

J: TRBJ1-5
size: -
V: TRBV19
D: TRBD1
CDR3: CASSISGGPDSNQPQHF
DNA: TGTGCCAGTAGCATATCAGGGGGTCCGGATAGCAATCAGCCCCAGCATTTT

J: TRBJ2-2
size: -
V: TRBV13
D: -
CDR3: CASSFSGGELFF
DNA: TGTGCCAGCAGCTTTTCGGGTGGGGAGCTGTTTTTT

J: TRBJ1-1
size: -
V: TRBV28
D: TRBD1
CDR3: CASSRGTGGARAEAFF
DNA: TGTGCCAGCAGCCGAGGGACAGGGGGCGCCCGGGCTGAAGCTTTCTTT

J: TRBJ1-2
size: few
V: TRBV7-8
D: TRBD1
CDR3: CASSSQGVANYGYTF
DNA: TGTGCCAGCAGCTCACAGGGGGTGGCTAACTATGGCTACACCTTC

J: TRBJ2-1
size: -
V: TRBV19
D: -
CDR3: CASSTRTDEQFF
DNA: TGTGCCAGTAGTACCCGCACGGATGAGCAGTTCTTC

J: TRBJ2-7
size: -
V: TRBV10-2
D: TRBD2
CDR3: CASSLSGLSAEQYF
DNA: TGCGCCAGCAGTCTTTCGGGACTATCGGCCGAGCAGTACTTC

J: TRBJ1-1
size: -
V: TRBV10-3
D: TRBD1
CDR3: CAISPQGAGGTEAFF
DNA: TGTGCCATCAGCCCACAGGGGGCTGGGGGCACTGAAGCTTTCTTT

J: TRBJ2-5
size: once
V: TRBV28
D: TRBD2
CDR3: CASRPGGRGFQETQYF
DNA: TGTGCCAGCAGACCCGGGGGGAGAGGGTTCCAAGAGACCCAGTACTTC

J: TRBJ1-6
size: -
V: TRBV7-8
D: -
CDR3: CASSLGRVGYNSPLHF
DNA: TGTGCCAGCAGCTTGGGCAGGGTTGGGTATAATTCACCCCTCCACTTT

J: TRBJ2-1
size: few
V: TRBV29-1
D: -
CDR3: CSVPGLPQYNEQFF
DNA: TGCAGCGTGCCCGGACTACCTCAGTACAATGAGCAGTTCTTC

J: TRBJ2-1
size: -
V: TRBV5-1
D: TRBD2
CDR3: CASSSGTSGFQFF
DNA: TGCGCCAGCAGCTCCGGGACTAGCGGGTTCCAATTCTTC

J: TRBJ1-1
size: -
V: TRBV6-1
D: -
CDR3: CASRLGGSGTEAFF
DNA: TGTGCCAGCAGGTTGGGGGGGTCGGGCACTGAAGCTTTCTTT

J: TRBJ2-7
size: -
V: TRBV2
D: -
CDR3: CASSDTGDPYNEQYF
DNA: TGTGCCAGCAGTGATACGGGGGACCCATACAACGAGCAGTACTTC

J: TRBJ1-5
size: few
V: TRBV18
D: -
CDR3: CASSPPGGNNQPQHF
DNA: TGTGCCAGCTCACCACCGGGGGGGAACAATCAGCCCCAGCATTTT

J: TRBJ2-5
size: -
V: TRBV10-3
D: TRBD2
CDR3: CAISRGLAGETQYF
DNA: TGTGCCATCAGTCGGGGACTAGCGGGAGAGACCCAGTACTTC

J: TRBJ2-1
size: -
V: TRBV7-2
D: TRBD1
CDR3: CASSPGTAYNEQFF
DNA: TGTGCCAGCAGCCCCGGGACAGCCTACAATGAGCAGTTCTTC

J: TRBJ1-6
size: -
V: TRBV28
D: -
CDR3: CASRTGLTLHF
DNA: TGTGCCAGCAGGACAGGTCTCACCCTCCACTTT

J: TRBJ2-5
size: -
V: TRBV9
D: -
CDR3: CASSVGQMETQYF
DNA: TGTGCCAGCAGCGTAGGGCAAATGGAGACCCAGTACTTC

J: TRBJ1-5
size: -
V: TRBV19
D: -
CDR3: CATDLLAGYSNQPQHF
DNA: TGTGCCACCGACCTTCTGGCAGGTTATAGCAATCAGCCCCAGCATTTT

J: TRBJ1-1
size: -
V: TRBV7-9
D: TRBD1
CDR3: CASSPRDRGSTEAFF
DNA: TGTGCCAGCAGCCCGAGGGACAGGGGGTCAACTGAAGCTTTCTTT

J: TRBJ1-5
size: -
V: TRBV6-1
D: -
CDR3: CASSEAGRRGGQPQHF
DNA: TGTGCCAGCAGTGAAGCGGGCCGACGGGGGGGCCAGCCCCAGCATTTT

J: TRBJ2-5
size: -
V: TRBV12-5
D: -
CDR3: CASGQGFEETQYF
DNA: TGTGCTAGTGGTCAGGGGTTTGAAGAGACCCAGTACTTC

J: TRBJ2-5
size: few
V: TRBV7-2
D: TRBD1
CDR3: CASSFRQGAGTQYF
DNA: TGTGCCAGCAGCTTTCGACAGGGGGCGGGGACCCAGTACTTC

J: TRBJ2-6
size: -
V: TRBV11-3
D: -
CDR3: CASSLDHSGANVLTF
DNA: TGTGCCAGCAGCTTAGATCACTCTGGGGCCAACGTCCTGACTTTC

J: TRBJ2-7
size: -
V: TRBV6-6
D: -
CDR3: CASRRREFTYKQYF
DNA: TGTGCCAGTCGGCGGAGGGAGTTCACCTACAAGCAGTACTTC

J: TRBJ1-2
size: -
V: TRBV5-4
D: TRBD1
CDR3: CASSFDRGSYGYTF
DNA: TGTGCCAGCAGCTTCGACAGGGGTAGCTATGGCTACACCTTC

J: TRBJ1-2
size: -
V: TRBV29-1
D: TRBD1
CDR3: CSATVGPTRTGATYGYTF
DNA: TGCAGCGCTACAGTTGGGCCGACAAGGACAGGAGCGACCTATGGCTACACCTTC

J: TRBJ2-7
size: -
V: TRBV27
D: -
CDR3: CASSTQGPMGLKQYF
DNA: TGTGCCAGCAGTACCCAGGGGCCCATGGGGTTGAAGCAGTACTTC